This T cell receptor beta chain was profiled in a study of tumor-infiltrating lymphocytes in primary liver carcinoma. On the study more broadly: Roughly 3.5 to 8 million productive TCRbeta reads came from each sample, comparable across tissue types.

Making TCR beta cDNA involved around 510 ng total RNA and a constant-region primer. Three nested multiplex PCR rounds, a slightly modified ARM-PCR method, built the TCR beta libraries. TRBV1-TRBV30 forward primers and a C-beta reverse primer were used in the first two PCR rounds, which each ran for around 10 cycles. One entry per CDR3 protein, called by TCRdb with MiXCR from the multiplex PCR reads. The sample lists 80,000 or so distinct CDR3 sequences; about 70% were seen once. This clonotype is classed as medium-sized. Taking 20-30 mg of unsorted bulk tissue, the authors co-extracted RNA and DNA. The CDR3 is 13 residues long. The V gene's germline CDR1 is SGHAT and CDR2 FQNNGV. The V end lost 9 bases, the J end lost 2 bases, and 11 bases lay between the germline ends.

Material: liver tumor tissue from sampling region 4. Regarding subset: tumor region T4, right-lateral pole. The clonotype originates from an older woman with primary liver carcinoma and hepatitis B virus infection. The chain has TRBV11-2 and TRBJ2-4, with D perhaps matching TRBD2 (5 bases). Here the CDR3 DNA reads TGTGCCAGTTCACTAGAGTCCAAAAACATTCAGTACTTC. Its translation is CASSLESKNIQYF.